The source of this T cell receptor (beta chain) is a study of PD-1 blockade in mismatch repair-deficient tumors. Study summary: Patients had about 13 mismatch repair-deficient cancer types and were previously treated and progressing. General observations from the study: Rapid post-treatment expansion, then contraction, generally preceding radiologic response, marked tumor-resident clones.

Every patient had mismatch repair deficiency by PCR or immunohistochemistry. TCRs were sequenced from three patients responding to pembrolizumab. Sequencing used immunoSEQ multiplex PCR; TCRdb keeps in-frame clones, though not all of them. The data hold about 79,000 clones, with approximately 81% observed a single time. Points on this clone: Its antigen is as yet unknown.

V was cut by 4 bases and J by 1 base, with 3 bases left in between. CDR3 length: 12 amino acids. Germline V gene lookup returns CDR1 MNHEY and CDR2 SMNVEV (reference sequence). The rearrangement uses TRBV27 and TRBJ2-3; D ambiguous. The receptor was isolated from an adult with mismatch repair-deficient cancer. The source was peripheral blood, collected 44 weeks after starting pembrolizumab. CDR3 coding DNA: TGTGCCAGCAGTTCGCGCACAGATACGCAGTATTTT. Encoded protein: CASSSRTDTQYF.